The 24 T cell receptor beta chains presented below share a single source sample, sequenced in a study of blood T cell repertoires in COVID-19. Only in-frame clones appear in the TCRdb table, and some are missing; sequencing was by immunoSEQ multiplex PCR. The sample has about 140,000 clones, about 85% seen once. The sample was peripheral blood. The receptors here all came from a human donor with COVID-19, enrolled during active disease. The donor label of this sample is uncertain.

The chain recombines TRBV12-3 or TRBV12-4 with TRBJ2-1, with D perhaps TRBD2 (5 bases). The ends were cut back, 3 bases at V and 6 bases at J, with 9 bases in the middle. CDR3 size: 13 residues. CDR3 residues: CASSFRRSNEQFF. The CDR3 DNA reads as TGTGCCAGCAGTTTCAGGAGGAGCAATGAGCAGTTCTTC.

The chain has TRBV19 and TRBJ2-1; the D gene is possibly TRBD1 (5 bases). This CDR3 spans 15 amino acids. The germline CDR1 and CDR2 sequences are LNHDA and SQIVND (reference sequence). V was clipped by 8 bases and J by 10 bases, with 24 bases between them. The CDR3 loop is CASGRSVQAPREQFF. The CDR3 bases are TGTGCCAGTGGCCGATCCGTACAGGCGCCGCGGGAGCAGTTCTTC.

This chain links TRBV7-9 with TRBJ1-5, with 8 bases identical to TRBD1. The CDR3 covers 15 residues. Per the germline V gene, CDR1 is SEHNR and CDR2 is FQNEAQ (reference sequence). J lost 2 bases, V lost 4 bases, and 4 bases had no gene match. The DNA for the CDR3 is TGTGCCAGCAGCTGGACAGGGTCCGGCAATCAGCCCCAGCATTTT. Its translation is CASSWTGSGNQPQHF. Full variable domain (missing parts from reference TRBV7-9 and TRBJ1-5): DTGVSQNPRHKITKRGQNVTFRCDPISEHNRLYWYRQTLGQGPEFLTYFQNEAQLEKSRLLSDRFSAERPKGSFSTLEIQRTEQGDSAMYLCASSWTGSGNQPQHFGDGTRLSIL.

The CDR3 bases are TGTGCCAGCAGTCAACAGGTAGGGGACAATGAGCAGTTCTTC. It yields the protein CASSQQVGDNEQFF. The rearrangement joins TRBV6-4 to TRBJ2-1; TRBD1 is a possible D gene (5 bases). The germline V gene has CDR1 MRHNA and CDR2 SNTAGT. V gave up 5 bases and J gave up 5 bases, with 13 bases separating them. This CDR3 comprises 14 residues.

In DNA, the CDR3 is TGCGCCAGCAAGGGGACTGCAAGGACAGGGGTCAAAAACATTCAGTACTTC. Amino acids: CASKGTARTGVKNIQYF. J is TRBJ2-4 and V is TRBV10-2; TRBD1 aligns across 9 bases. This CDR3 region has 17 residues. Unmatched junction bases numbered 13, after V lost 7 bases and J lost 3 bases. CDR1 and CDR2 from the germline V gene are WSHSY and SAAADI.

The rearrangement uses TRBV29-1 and TRBJ1-1; 11 bases are a match to TRBD1. Germline V lookup: CDR1 SQVTM, CDR2 ANQGSEA. J gave up 3 bases and V 4 bases, and 4 bases lay outside the gene matches. This CDR3 is built from 14 residues. The CDR3 sequence is CSVGRTGGYTEAFF. In nucleotides, the CDR3 is TGCAGCGTTGGCCGGACAGGGGGCTACACTGAAGCTTTCTTT.

This chain joins TRBV19 and TRBJ2-3, with 10 bases aligning to TRBD2. Germline CDR1 and CDR2: LNHDA and SQIVND (reference sequence). With 8 bases clipped from V and 1 base from J, the junction kept 3 bases outside the gene matches. This CDR3 is built from 14 residues. The CDR3 DNA reads as TGTGCCAGTGGGACTAGCGCGGGCACAGATACGCAGTATTTT. This translates into CASGTSAGTDTQYF.

The rearrangement uses TRBV24-1 and TRBJ2-5; the match to TRBD1 covers 7 bases. This CDR3 contains 14 residues. Unmatched junction bases numbered 10, after V lost 7 bases and J lost 6 bases. The V gene's germline CDR1 is KGHDR and CDR2 SFDVKD. The CDR3 nucleotides are TGTGCCACCAGGCCGGAAAAGGGGGCACAGACCCAGTACTTC. Translated: CATRPEKGAQTQYF.

The CDR3: CASSPPGEGAGNTIYF. The CDR3 region has the DNA TGTGCCAGCAGCCCCCCGGGAGAAGGGGCTGGAAACACCATATATTTT. The chain joins TRBV9 to TRBJ1-3; tentative D call: TRBD1 (5 bases). Per the germline V gene, CDR1 is SGDLS and CDR2 is YYNGEE. This CDR3 has 16 amino acids. V lost 4 bases and J lost 2, with 16 bases in between.

The chain links TRBV6-1 to TRBJ1-2; TRBD1 matches at 10 bases. V dropped 3 bases and J dropped 4; count of bases not matched to a gene: 17. CDR1 and CDR2 (germline): MNHNS, SASEGT. This CDR3 has 19 residues. CDR3: CASSDSARGRTGGVYGYTF. The DNA of the CDR3 is TGTGCCAGCAGTGACAGCGCGCGTGGTCGGACAGGGGGAGTCTATGGCTACACCTTC.

The J gene is TRBJ2-1, the V gene TRBV7-8; 9 nucleotides agree with TRBD1. Germline CDR1 is SGHVS and CDR2 is FQNEAQ. The CDR3 length is 12 residues. The trim removed 5 bases at V and 8 bases at J, leaving 1 base unmatched. CDR3 in amino acids: CASSRTGDEQFF. The CDR3 nucleotides are TGTGCCAGCAGCCGGACAGGGGATGAGCAGTTCTTC.

V usage is TRBV2 and J usage is TRBJ1-5; 7 positions match TRBD1. J gave up 5 bases and V 6 bases, and 7 bases lay outside the gene matches. This CDR3 has 14 residues. The germline V gene encodes CDR1 SNHLY and CDR2 FYNNEI. The CDR3 loop reads CASSGQDADQPQHF. As DNA, the CDR3 is TGTGCCAGCAGCGGACAGGATGCTGATCAGCCCCAGCATTTT.

The gene calls are TRBV6-2 or TRBV6-3 and TRBJ2-1, with D possibly matching TRBD2 (5 bases). CDR1 and CDR2 (germline): MNHEY, SVGEGT. The CDR3 loop spans 14 amino acids. V was shortened by 4 bases and J by 5 bases, with 12 bases between the two germline ends. The CDR3 is CASSSLASDNEQFF. Here the CDR3 DNA reads TGTGCCAGCAGTTCCCTAGCTTCCGACAATGAGCAGTTCTTC.

This clone was recorded a few times. Other DNA sequences of this sample code for an identical CDR3. This sequence joins TRBV5-1 and TRBJ1-1; 8 bases fit TRBD1. CDR3 size: 15 residues. Germline loops: CDR1 SGHRS, CDR2 YFSETQ. Trimming took 0 bases from V and 4 from J; bases not matched to a gene: 5. The CDR3 protein is CASSLGDRGVTEAFF. In DNA form, the CDR3 reads TGCGCCAGCAGCTTGGGAGACAGGGGAGTCACTGAAGCTTTCTTT.

In DNA, the CDR3 is TGTGCCAGCAGCCTACAGGGGGGGGACACTGAAGCTTTCTTT. Translating gives CASSLQGGDTEAFF. The chain employs TRBV9 and TRBJ1-1; 8 bases match TRBD1. Germline values: CDR1 SGDLS, CDR2 YYNGEE. Trimming removed 4 bases from V and 3 bases from J; junction bases left unmatched: 5. The length of the CDR3 is 14 residues.

The chain couples TRBV3-1 (or the pseudogene TRBV3-2) to TRBJ2-7, with TRBD1 matching over 11 bases. This CDR3 comprises 16 residues. The V gene's germline CDR1 is LGHDT and CDR2 YNNKEL (reference sequence). The V and J ends lost 4 bases and 6 bases, in that order; junction bases with no gene match: 11. This chain's CDR3 is CASSLWGQGVRSEQYF. Here the CDR3 DNA reads TGTGCCAGCAGCCTGTGGGGACAGGGGGTTCGTAGCGAGCAGTACTTC.

This clone was observed a few times. The J gene is TRBJ2-3, the V gene TRBV6-5; tentative D call: TRBD2 (6 bases). V lost 8 bases and J lost 0, with 12 bases in between. The CDR3 contains 14 residues. The germline V gene encodes CDR1 MNHEY and CDR2 SVGAGI. This CDR3 reads CASHRSGSTDTQYF. The DNA for the CDR3 is TGTGCCAGCCACAGAAGCGGGAGCACAGATACGCAGTATTTT.

J is TRBJ2-7 and V is TRBV27; D is undetermined. The length of the CDR3 is 15 residues. Trimming removed 4 bases from V and 3 bases from J, with 16 bases in between. Germline loops: CDR1 MNHEY, CDR2 SMNVEV (reference sequence). CDR3 in DNA: TGTGCCAGCAGTTCTGAGTCAGGTTCTATCTACGAGCAGTACTTC. Translating gives CASSSESGSIYEQYF.

The chain recombines TRBV5-1 with TRBJ2-4, with a tentative D call TRBD1 (6 bases). The CDR3 is 14 residues long. Trimming removed 5 bases at V and 2 bases at J, with 11 bases between. Looked up from germline, CDR1 is SGHRS and CDR2 is YFSETQ. The CDR3 protein is CASSSGQPKNIQYF. The CDR3, as DNA: TGCGCCAGCAGTTCGGGACAACCCAAAAACATTCAGTACTTC.

V gene TRBV12-3 or TRBV12-4 combines with J gene TRBJ2-2; D not certain. This CDR3 is built from 13 residues. The V gene lost 5 bases and the J gene lost 5 bases, with 9 bases spanning the gap. Written as DNA, the CDR3 is TGTGCCAGCAGTCCTAGGTGGACCGGGGAGCTGTTTTTT. Translation gives CASSPRWTGELFF.

The chain uses TRBV30 and TRBJ1-6; D is uncertain. Germline CDR1 GTSNPN, CDR2 SVGIG (reference sequence). Trimming removed 4 bases from V and 4 bases from J, with 14 bases in between. The length of the CDR3 is 15 residues. This chain's CDR3 is CAWTPLEGYNSPLHF. DNA of the CDR3: TGTGCCTGGACCCCCCTGGAGGGATATAATTCACCCCTCCACTTT.

The chain joins TRBV3-1 (or the pseudogene TRBV3-2) to TRBJ1-1; D unresolved. This CDR3 is built from 15 residues. V was shortened by 1 base and J by 11 bases, with 20 bases between the two germline ends. Looked up from germline, CDR1 is LGHDT and CDR2 is YNNKEL (reference sequence). In DNA, the CDR3 is TGTGCCAGCAGCCAAGCCTTCTTATTTGCGGACTCGGCTTTCTTT. The encoded protein is CASSQAFLFADSAFF.

The rearrangement uses TRBV11-3 and TRBJ1-6; tentatively, D is TRBD1 (5 bases). This CDR3 spans 13 amino acids. Trimming removed 0 bases from V and 9 bases from J, with 6 bases in between. Germline CDR1 is SGHNT and CDR2 is YENEEA. The CDR3 DNA follows: TGTGCCAGCAGCTTAGATAGGGGTTCACCCCTCCACTTT. As protein: CASSLDRGSPLHF.

V usage is TRBV19 and J usage is TRBJ1-2, with 7 nucleotides matching TRBD1. The CDR3 sequence is 15 residues long. CDR1 LNHDA and CDR2 SQIVND come from the germline V gene (reference sequence). J was trimmed by 4 bases and V by 3 bases; bases with no gene match: 8. CDR3 coding DNA: TGTGCCAGTAGTATCCGACCCAGGGGGACCTATGGCTACACCTTC. This sequence encodes CASSIRPRGTYGYTF.